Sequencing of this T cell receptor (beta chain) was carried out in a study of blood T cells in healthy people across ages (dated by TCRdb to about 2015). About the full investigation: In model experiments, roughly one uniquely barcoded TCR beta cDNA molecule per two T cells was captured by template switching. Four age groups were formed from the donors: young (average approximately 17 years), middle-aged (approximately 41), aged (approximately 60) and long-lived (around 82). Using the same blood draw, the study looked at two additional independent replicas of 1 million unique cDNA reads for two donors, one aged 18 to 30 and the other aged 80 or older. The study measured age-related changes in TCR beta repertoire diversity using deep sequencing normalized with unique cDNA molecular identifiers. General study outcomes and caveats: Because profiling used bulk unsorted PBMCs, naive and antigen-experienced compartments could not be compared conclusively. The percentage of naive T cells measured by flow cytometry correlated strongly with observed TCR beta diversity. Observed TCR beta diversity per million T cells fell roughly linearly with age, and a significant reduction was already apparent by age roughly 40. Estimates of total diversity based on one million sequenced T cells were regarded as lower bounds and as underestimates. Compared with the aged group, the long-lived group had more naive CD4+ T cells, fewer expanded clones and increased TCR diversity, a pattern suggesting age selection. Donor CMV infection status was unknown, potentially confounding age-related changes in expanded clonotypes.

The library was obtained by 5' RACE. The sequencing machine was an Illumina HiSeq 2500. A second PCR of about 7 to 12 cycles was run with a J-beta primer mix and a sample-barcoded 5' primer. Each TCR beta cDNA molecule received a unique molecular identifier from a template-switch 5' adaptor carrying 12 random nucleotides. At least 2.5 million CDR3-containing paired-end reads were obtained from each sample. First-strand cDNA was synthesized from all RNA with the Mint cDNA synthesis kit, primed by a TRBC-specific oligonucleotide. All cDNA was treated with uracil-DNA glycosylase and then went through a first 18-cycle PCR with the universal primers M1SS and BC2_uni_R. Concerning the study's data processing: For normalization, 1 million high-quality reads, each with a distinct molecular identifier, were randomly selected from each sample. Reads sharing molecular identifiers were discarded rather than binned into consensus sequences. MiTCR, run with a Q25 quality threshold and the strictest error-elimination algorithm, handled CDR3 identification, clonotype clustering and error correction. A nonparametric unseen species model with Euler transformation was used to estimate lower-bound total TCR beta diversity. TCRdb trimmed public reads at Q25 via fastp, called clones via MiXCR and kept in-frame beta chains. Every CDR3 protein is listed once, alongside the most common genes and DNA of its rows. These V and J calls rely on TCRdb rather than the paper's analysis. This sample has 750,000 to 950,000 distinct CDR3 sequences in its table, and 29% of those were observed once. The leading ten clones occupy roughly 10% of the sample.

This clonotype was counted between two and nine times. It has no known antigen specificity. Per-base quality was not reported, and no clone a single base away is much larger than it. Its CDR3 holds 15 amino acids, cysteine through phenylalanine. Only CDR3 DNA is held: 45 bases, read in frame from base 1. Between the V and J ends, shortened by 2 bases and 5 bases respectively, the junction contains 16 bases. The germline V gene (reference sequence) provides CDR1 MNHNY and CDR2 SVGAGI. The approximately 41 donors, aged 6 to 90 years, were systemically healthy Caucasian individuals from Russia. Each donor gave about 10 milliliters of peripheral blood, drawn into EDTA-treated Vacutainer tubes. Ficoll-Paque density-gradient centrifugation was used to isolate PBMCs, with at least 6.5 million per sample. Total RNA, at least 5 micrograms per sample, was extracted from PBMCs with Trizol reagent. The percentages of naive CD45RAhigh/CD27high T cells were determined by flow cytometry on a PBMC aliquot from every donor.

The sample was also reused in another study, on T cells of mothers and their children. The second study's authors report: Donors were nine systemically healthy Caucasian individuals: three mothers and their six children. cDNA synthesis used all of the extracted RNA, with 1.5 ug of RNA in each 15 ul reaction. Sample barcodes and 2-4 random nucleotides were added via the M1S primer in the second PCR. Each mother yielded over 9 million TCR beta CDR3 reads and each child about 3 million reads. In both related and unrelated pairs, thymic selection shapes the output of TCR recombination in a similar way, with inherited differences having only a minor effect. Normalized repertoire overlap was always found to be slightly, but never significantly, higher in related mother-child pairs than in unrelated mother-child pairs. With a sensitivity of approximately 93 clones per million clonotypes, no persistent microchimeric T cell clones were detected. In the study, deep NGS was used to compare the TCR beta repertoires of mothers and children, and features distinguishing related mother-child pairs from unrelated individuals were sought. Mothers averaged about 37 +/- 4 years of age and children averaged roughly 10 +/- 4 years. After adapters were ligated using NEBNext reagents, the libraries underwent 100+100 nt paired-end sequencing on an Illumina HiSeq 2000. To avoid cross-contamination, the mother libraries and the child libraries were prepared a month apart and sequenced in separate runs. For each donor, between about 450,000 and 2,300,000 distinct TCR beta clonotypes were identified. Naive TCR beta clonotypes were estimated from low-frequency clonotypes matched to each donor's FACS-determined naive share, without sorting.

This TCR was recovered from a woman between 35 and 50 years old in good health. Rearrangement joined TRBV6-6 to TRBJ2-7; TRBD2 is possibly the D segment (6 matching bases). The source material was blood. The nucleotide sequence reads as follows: TGTGCCAGCAGTTACCTCCCGGAGGGGCTGGACGAGCAGTACTTC. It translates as CASSYLPEGLDEQYF.